This T cell receptor (beta chain) comes out of a study of CD8 T cells in Susac syndrome. Reverse transcription of about 0.45 to 1 ug RNA was performed with random hexamers. Amplification of TCR beta CDR3 used immunoSEQ multiplex PCR across 54 Vbeta and 13 Jbeta. TCRdb reprocessed the immunoSEQ multiplex PCR reads with MiXCR, giving one entry per CDR3 protein. The sample has roughly 75,000 distinct CDR3 sequences; 93% are singletons. The germline V gene encodes CDR1 MGHRA and CDR2 YSYEKL. V shed 1 base and J shed 2 bases, with 13 bases lying between them. This CDR3 comprises 16 residues. The source of this sequence is a human donor with Susac syndrome. The V gene is TRBV4-1, the J gene TRBJ2-3, with D uncertain. The sample consisted of CD4+ T cells from PBMCs. The CDR3: CASSQVNLIYTDTQYF. CDR3 DNA sequence: TGCGCCAGCAGCCAAGTCAATCTGATCTACACAGATACGCAGTATTTT.